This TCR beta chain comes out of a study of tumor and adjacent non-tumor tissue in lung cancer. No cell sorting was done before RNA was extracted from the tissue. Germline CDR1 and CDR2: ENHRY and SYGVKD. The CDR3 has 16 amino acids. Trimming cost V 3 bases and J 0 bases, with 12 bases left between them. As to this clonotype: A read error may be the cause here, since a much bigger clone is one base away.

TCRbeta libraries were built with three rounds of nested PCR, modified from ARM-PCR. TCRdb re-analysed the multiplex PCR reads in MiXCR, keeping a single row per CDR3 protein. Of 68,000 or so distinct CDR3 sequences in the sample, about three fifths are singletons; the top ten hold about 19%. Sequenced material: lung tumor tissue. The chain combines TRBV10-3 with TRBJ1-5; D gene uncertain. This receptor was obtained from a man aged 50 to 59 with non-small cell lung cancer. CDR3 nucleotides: TGTGCCATCAGTGAACTTCCCACAGATAGCAATCAGCCCCAGCATTTT. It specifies CAISELPTDSNQPQHF.